These 23 T cell receptor beta chains share one sample of origin, sequenced in a study of T cell responses to AZD1222 COVID-19 vaccine. Some clones are missing from TCRdb's copy, which holds only in-frame ones; the method was immunoSEQ multiplex PCR. The sample yields more than 85,000 clones, nearly 90% seen once. The sequenced sample was peripheral blood, obtained 28 days after the second AZD1222 dose. The receptors here all came from an adult who received the AZD1222 COVID-19 vaccine.

This chain uses TRBV7-9 with TRBJ1-4, with D possibly being TRBD1 (6 bases). The CDR3 contains 15 residues. Trimming removed 1 base from V and 5 bases from J, with 11 bases in between. The germline V gene has CDR1 SEHNR and CDR2 FQNEAQ (reference sequence). The CDR3 is CASSLGTEINEKLFF. The CDR3 nucleotides are TGTGCCAGCAGCTTAGGGACAGAGATAAATGAAAAACTGTTTTTT.

As to this clone: In the same sample, other DNA sequences code for this CDR3. The V gene is TRBV5-1, the J gene TRBJ2-3; D perhaps matches TRBD1 (6 bases). Per the germline V gene, CDR1 is SGHRS and CDR2 is YFSETQ. V shed 2 bases and J shed 2 bases, with 9 bases lying between them. CDR3 length equals 14 residues. The DNA of the CDR3 is TGCGCCAGCAGCTTAGGACAGACCACAGATACGCAGTATTTT. Amino acids: CASSLGQTTDTQYF.

The V and J genes are TRBV7-3 and TRBJ2-7, with D hard to call. CDR3 length: 15 residues. The V gene lost 0 bases and the J gene lost 1 base, with 10 bases spanning the gap. Germline V gene sequence: CDR1 SGHTA, CDR2 FQGTGA. For the CDR3, the DNA is TGTGCCAGCAGCTTAACCTCGGCGGTATCCTACGAGCAGTACTTC. Its protein is CASSLTSAVSYEQYF.

CDR3 bases: TGTGCCAGCAGTTACGACGGTCGGTCTGGAAACACCATATATTTT. This sequence encodes CASSYDGRSGNTIYF. J is TRBJ1-3 and V is TRBV6-5; no reliable D call. Trimming took 2 bases from V and 1 from J, leaving 9 bases between them. Germline V gene sequence: CDR1 MNHEY, CDR2 SVGAGI. This CDR3 comprises 15 residues.

This chain joins TRBV12-3 or TRBV12-4 and TRBJ2-3; D possibly corresponds to TRBD1 (5 bases). This CDR3 has 13 amino acids. V gave up 6 bases and J gave up 6 bases, with 13 bases separating them. CDR3 coding DNA: TGTGCCAGCAGGTTATTTGGGGCCGATACGCAGTATTTT. Protein: CASRLFGADTQYF.

This chain uses TRBV5-4 with TRBJ2-2; TRBD2 matches 7 bases. V shed 4 bases, J shed 4 bases, and the junction held 7 bases outside the gene matches. This CDR3 spans 15 amino acids. The germline gives CDR1 SGHNT, CDR2 YYREEE (reference sequence). DNA for the CDR3: TGTGCCAGCAGCCCAGCGGGGCTAAGCACCGGGGAGCTGTTTTTT. Protein: CASSPAGLSTGELFF. Complete variable domain (other parts from reference TRBV5-4 and TRBJ2-2): ETGVTQSPTHLIKTRGQQVTLRCSSQSGHNTVSWYQQALGQGPQFIFQYYREEENGRGNFPPRFSGLQFPNYSSELNVNALELDDSALYLCASSPAGLSTGELFFGEGSRLTVL.

The V gene is TRBV7-6, the J gene TRBJ2-7; D may be TRBD1 or TRBD2 (5 bases each). Germline-derived CDR1 and CDR2 are SGHVS and FNYEAQ. V lost 5 bases and J 2 bases, leaving 16 bases between the germline ends. This CDR3 has 15 residues. CDR3 protein: CASSLSGTGPYEQYF. DNA of the CDR3: TGTGCCAGCAGCCTATCCGGGACGGGCCCCTACGAGCAGTACTTC.

The V gene is TRBV11-3, the J gene TRBJ2-1; D possibly corresponds to TRBD1 (6 bases). In germline, CDR1 is SGHNT, CDR2 YENEEA. This CDR3 region has 15 residues. Trimming pared 4 bases from V and 5 bases from J, leaving 15 bases between. The CDR3, as DNA: TGTGCCAGCAGCTCAACGCAGGGGTTCAACAATGAGCAGTTCTTC. It specifies CASSSTQGFNNEQFF.

This sequence joins TRBV6-5 and TRBJ2-7; D uncertain. Germline lookup yields CDR1 MNHEY and CDR2 SVGAGI. The CDR3 covers 11 residues. V was pared by 9 bases and J by 2 bases, with 8 bases between. CDR3 DNA: TGTGCCAGTCGGAAGGCCTACGAGCAGTACTTC. Translating it yields CASRKAYEQYF.

This clone appeared a single time. The genes are TRBV3-1 (or the pseudogene TRBV3-2) and TRBJ2-5; no reliable D call. V shed 1 base and J shed 6 bases, with 6 bases lying between them. There are 12 residues in the CDR3. The germline V gene has CDR1 LGHDT and CDR2 YNNKEL (reference sequence). CDR3 amino acids: CASSQAGQTQYF. The CDR3 bases are TGTGCCAGCAGCCAAGCCGGACAGACCCAGTACTTC.

The DNA of the CDR3 is TGTGCCAGCTCACCACCTTCGGCGGGACCAACCTACGAGCAGTACTTC. Its translation is CASSPPSAGPTYEQYF. The rearrangement links TRBV18 to TRBJ2-7; D perhaps matches TRBD2 (6 bases). This CDR3 has 16 amino acids. The V gene lost 0 bases and the J gene lost 2 bases, with 14 bases spanning the gap. The germline V gene encodes CDR1 KGHSH and CDR2 LQKENI.

Concerning this clone: The missing conserved phenylalanine or tryptophan at the end of this CDR3 makes a read error likely. No DNA is shown, since the ends of the CDR3 on it are uncertain; the CDR3 is the one TCRdb lists. The chain links TRBV7-2 to TRBJ1-1. Germline CDR1 SGHTA, CDR2 FQGNSA. The CDR3 is 9 residues long, ends included. This CDR3 reads CASSLNLSL.

This rearrangement joins TRBV6-2 or TRBV6-3 to TRBJ1-5; tentative D call: TRBD1 (5 bases). Germline assignment: CDR1 MNHEY and CDR2 SVGEGT. Trimming stripped 4 bases from V and 10 bases from J, with 17 bases between. This CDR3 has 14 amino acids. The chain's CDR3 is CASSSRGAPKPQHF. The CDR3 bases are TGTGCCAGCAGTTCCCGGGGCGCCCCCAAACCCCAGCATTTT.

The chain uses TRBV7-6 and TRBJ2-3; D not certain. Trimming removed 0 bases from V and 4 bases from J, with 8 bases in between. The CDR3 spans 14 residues. CDR1 is SGHVS and CDR2 is FNYEAQ in the germline V gene. This chain's CDR3 is CASSLATGADTQYF. DNA for the CDR3: TGTGCCAGCAGCTTAGCCACCGGTGCAGATACGCAGTATTTT.

The chain uses TRBV24-1 and TRBJ2-3; D is possibly TRBD1 or TRBD2 (5 bases each). This CDR3 is 15 amino acids long. Trimming cost V 5 bases and J 2 bases, with 13 bases left between them. Germline V CDR1 and CDR2: KGHDR, SFDVKD. The CDR3 reads CATSGGEGLTDTQYF. The CDR3, as DNA: TGTGCCACCAGTGGGGGCGAGGGGCTCACAGATACGCAGTATTTT.

This clone has more than one count but fewer than ten. V and J are TRBV6-5 and TRBJ2-1; the match to TRBD2 covers 8 bases. V lost 6 bases to trimming and J lost 4 bases; unmatched junction nucleotides: 8. The V gene's germline CDR1 is MNHEY and CDR2 SVGAGI. This CDR3 region has 15 residues. The CDR3 coding sequence is TGTGCCAGCAGACCTCGACTAGCGTCGTACAATGAGCAGTTCTTC. This sequence encodes CASRPRLASYNEQFF.

The chain has TRBV27 and TRBJ1-6; 8 bases are a match to TRBD1. CDR3 length: 15 residues. Germline loops: CDR1 MNHEY, CDR2 SMNVEV (reference sequence). V lost 6 bases to trimming and J lost 7 bases; unmatched junction nucleotides: 8. The CDR3: CASRPGQVTNSPLHF. For the CDR3, the DNA is TGTGCCAGCAGACCGGGACAGGTGACCAATTCACCCCTCCACTTT.

V is TRBV27 and J is TRBJ1-4; TRBD1 agrees at 7 bases. The V gene end was trimmed by 2 bases and the J gene end by 4 bases; junction bases not matched to a gene: 1. The CDR3 has 14 residues. Germline values: CDR1 MNHEY, CDR2 SMNVEV (reference sequence). Here the CDR3 reads CASSLQGGNEKLFF. CDR3 coding DNA: TGTGCCAGCAGTTTACAGGGGGGTAATGAAAAACTGTTTTTT. Together with reference TRBV27 and TRBJ1-4, the CDR3 gives the full variable domain: EAQVTQNPRYLITVTGKKLTVTCSQNMNHEYMSWYRQDPGLGLRQIYYSMNVEVTDKGDVPEGYKVSRKEKRNFPLILESPSPNQTSLYFCASSLQGGNEKLFFGSGTQLSVL.

This sequence joins TRBV2 and TRBJ1-3; maybe TRBD1 (5 bases). Germline assignment: CDR1 SNHLY and CDR2 FYNNEI. Trimming removed 4 bases at V and 0 bases at J, with 7 bases between. This CDR3 is built from 14 residues. CDR3 nucleotide sequence: TGTGCCAGCAGTGTACAGGACTCTGGAAACACCATATATTTT. This translates into CASSVQDSGNTIYF.

This clone was recorded only once. CDR3: CASRLRTGRNTEAFF. The DNA for the CDR3 is TGTGCCAGCAGGCTACGGACAGGGCGGAACACTGAAGCTTTCTTT. This chain connects TRBV28 to TRBJ1-1; TRBD1 aligns across 8 bases. The CDR3 is made up of 15 amino acids. The J segment lost 1 base and the V segment lost 6 bases, leaving 7 bases of the junction unmatched. The germline CDR1 and CDR2 sequences are MDHEN and SYDVKM.

The chain employs TRBV9 and TRBJ2-7, with TRBD2 identical over 12 bases. Germline lookup yields CDR1 SGDLS and CDR2 YYNGEE. The trim removed 4 bases at V and 4 bases at J, leaving 3 bases unmatched. This CDR3 contains 14 residues. The chain's CDR3 is CASSPGLAGYEQYF. The DNA for the CDR3 is TGTGCCAGCAGCCCCGGACTAGCGGGGTACGAGCAGTACTTC.

J is TRBJ2-1 and V is TRBV2; D gene uncertain. This CDR3 has 12 residues. V gave up 0 bases and J gave up 4 bases, with 1 base separating them. CDR1 is SNHLY and CDR2 is FYNNEI in the germline V gene. The chain's CDR3 is CASSEAYNEQFF. DNA of the CDR3: TGTGCCAGCAGTGAAGCTTACAATGAGCAGTTCTTC. Variable domain in full (rest from reference TRBV2 and TRBJ2-1): EPEVTQTPSHQVTQMGQEVILRCVPISNHLYFYWYRQILGQKVEFLVSFYNNEISEKSEIFDDQFSVERPDGSNFTLKIRSTKLEDSAMYFCASSEAYNEQFFGPGTRLTVL.

The chain recombines TRBV2 with TRBJ2-7; TRBD2 agrees at 8 bases. J gave up 3 bases and V 6 bases, and 7 bases lay outside the gene matches. CDR1 and CDR2 from the germline V gene are SNHLY and FYNNEI. The CDR3 is made up of 14 amino acids. The CDR3 spells CASRTSGEIYEQYF. The CDR3 bases are TGTGCCAGCAGAACTAGCGGAGAAATCTACGAGCAGTACTTC. The variable domain in full, completed from reference TRBV2 and TRBJ2-7, reads EPEVTQTPSHQVTQMGQEVILRCVPISNHLYFYWYRQILGQKVEFLVSFYNNEISEKSEIFDDQFSVERPDGSNFTLKIRSTKLEDSAMYFCASRTSGEIYEQYFGPGTRLTVT.